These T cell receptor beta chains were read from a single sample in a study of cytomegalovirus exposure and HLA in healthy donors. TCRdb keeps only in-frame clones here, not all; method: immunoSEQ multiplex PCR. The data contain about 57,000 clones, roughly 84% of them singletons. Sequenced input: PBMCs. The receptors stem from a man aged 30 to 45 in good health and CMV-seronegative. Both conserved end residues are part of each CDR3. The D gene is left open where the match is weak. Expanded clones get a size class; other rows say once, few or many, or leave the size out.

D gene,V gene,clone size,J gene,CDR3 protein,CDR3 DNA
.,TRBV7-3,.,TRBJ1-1,CASSLVTVTNTEAFF,TGTGCCAGCAGCTTGGTTACAGTTACGAACACTGAAGCTTTCTTT
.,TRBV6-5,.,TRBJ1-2,CASSYGGGFSYTF,TGTGCCAGCAGTTACGGGGGGGGGTTCAGCTACACCTTC
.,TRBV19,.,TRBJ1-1,CASSIIPQIEAFF,TGTGCCAGTAGTATTATACCACAGATTGAAGCTTTCTTT
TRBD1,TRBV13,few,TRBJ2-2,CASSLGQGWTGELFF,TGTGCCAGCAGCTTAGGACAGGGGTGGACCGGGGAGCTGTTTTTT
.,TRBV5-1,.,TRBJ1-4,CASSLGRATNEKLFF,TGCGCCAGCAGCTTGGGCCGGGCAACTAATGAAAAACTGTTTTTT
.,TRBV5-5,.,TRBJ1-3,CASSLSGPGNTIYF,TGTGCCAGCAGCTTGTCCGGTCCTGGAAACACCATATATTTT
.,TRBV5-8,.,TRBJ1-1,CASSLAGRGNTEAFF,TGTGCCAGCAGCTTGGCAGGAAGGGGGAACACTGAAGCTTTCTTT
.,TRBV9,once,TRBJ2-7,CASSPDRGASRYEQYF,TGTGCCAGCAGCCCCGATCGTGGGGCTAGTCGATACGAGCAGTACTTC
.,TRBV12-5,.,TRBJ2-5,CASGTLSGETQYF,TGTGCTAGTGGTACCCTGTCGGGGGAGACCCAGTACTTC
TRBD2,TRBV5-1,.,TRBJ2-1,CASSFTSGSNEQFF,TGCGCCAGCAGTTTTACTAGCGGGAGTAATGAGCAGTTCTTC
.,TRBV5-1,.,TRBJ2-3,CASSGRSTSDTQYF,TGCGCCAGCAGCGGCAGGTCGACGTCAGATACGCAGTATTTT
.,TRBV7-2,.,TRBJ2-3,CASSSMDSYTQYF,TGTGCCAGCAGCTCCATGGACAGTTATACGCAGTATTTT
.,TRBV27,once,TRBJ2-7,CASSLSPGISYEQYF,TGTGCCAGCAGTTTATCGCCCGGGATCTCCTACGAGCAGTACTTC
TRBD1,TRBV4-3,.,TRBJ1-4,CASSYSGQGPQATNEKLFF,TGCGCCAGCAGCTATTCGGGACAGGGCCCCCAGGCAACTAATGAAAAACTGTTTTTT
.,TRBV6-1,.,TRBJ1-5,CASSGGREGNQPQHF,TGTGCCAGCAGTGGAGGAAGGGAGGGCAATCAGCCCCAGCATTTT
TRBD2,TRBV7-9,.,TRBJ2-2,CASSLIAGDTGELFF,TGTGCCAGCAGCTTAATCGCGGGGGACACCGGGGAGCTGTTTTTT
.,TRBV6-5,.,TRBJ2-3,CASSPLDSRDTQYF,TGTGCCAGCAGTCCCCTGGACTCAAGGGATACGCAGTATTTT
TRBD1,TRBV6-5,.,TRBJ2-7,CATAGTGKYEQYF,TGTGCCACCGCGGGGACAGGGAAATACGAGCAGTACTTC
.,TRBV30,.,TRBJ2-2,CAWSPARVLSGELFF,TGTGCCTGGAGTCCCGCCAGGGTGTTGTCCGGGGAGCTGTTTTTT
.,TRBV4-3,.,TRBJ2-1,CASSQGYNSLYNEQFF,TGCGCCAGCAGCCAAGGCTATAACTCACTTTACAATGAGCAGTTCTTC
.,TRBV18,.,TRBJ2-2,CASSPDRLPATGELFF,TGTGCCAGCTCGCCAGACAGGTTACCTGCTACCGGGGAGCTGTTTTTT
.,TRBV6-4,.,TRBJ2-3,CASSPGLSTDTQYF,TGTGCCAGCAGCCCCGGACTCAGCACAGATACGCAGTATTTT
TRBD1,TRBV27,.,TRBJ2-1,CASSPRQGNLYEQFF,TGTGCCAGCAGTCCGAGACAGGGGAATTTATATGAGCAGTTCTTC
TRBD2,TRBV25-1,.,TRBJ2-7,CASRRTSGAYEQYF,TGTGCCAGCAGGAGAACTAGCGGAGCCTACGAGCAGTACTTC